What follows are 27 T cell receptor beta chains derived from one specimen sequenced in a study of cytotoxic CD8 clonotypes in ibrutinib-treated CLL. Here immunoSEQ multiplex PCR was the method, and the copy in TCRdb shows in-frame clones only, minus some. The sample holds roughly 29,000 clones, 45% to 60% seen once. The material was PBMCs, obtained before ibrutinib treatment. These receptors came from a human donor with chronic lymphocytic leukemia.

This sequence joins TRBV7-8 and TRBJ2-2; 13 nucleotides agree with TRBD2. The CDR3 spans 18 residues. After removal of 4 bases from V and 2 bases from J, the junction contained 7 bases not matched to a gene. Germline assignment: CDR1 SGHVS and CDR2 FQNEAQ. For the CDR3, the DNA is TGTGCCAGCAGCTCACTAGCGGGGGGGACATTCAACACCGGGGAGCTGTTTTTT. It translates to CASSSLAGGTFNTGELFF.

A note on this clone: Relative to the germline gene, one junction end is altered; a read error may explain this. The chain combines TRBV27 with TRBJ2-1, with 8 bases lining up with TRBD1. This CDR3 has 12 amino acids. Germline loops: CDR1 MNHEY, CDR2 SMNVEV (reference sequence). The CDR3 is CASSRFGQGGIF. The CDR3 bases are TGTGCCAGCAGTCGGTTCGGACAGGGCGGAATCTTC.

This clone ranks as medium-sized. The rearrangement links TRBV19 to TRBJ1-6; D remains ambiguous. Between the trimmed V and J ends, which lost 7 bases and 6 bases, there was a span of 7 bases. The CDR3 contains 12 residues. Looked up from germline, CDR1 is LNHDA and CDR2 is SQIVND (reference sequence). In DNA form, the CDR3 reads TGTGCCAGTAAAGGACCTAATTCACCCCTCCACTTT. It yields the protein CASKGPNSPLHF.

The J gene is TRBJ1-2, the V gene TRBV9; TRBD1 is a possible D gene (5 bases). The V end was cut by 4 bases, the J end by 8 bases, with 12 bases between. The CDR3 length is 12 residues. Germline lookup yields CDR1 SGDLS and CDR2 YYNGEE. Here the CDR3 DNA reads TGTGCCAGCAGCCTAGGGGTGGGCGGCTACACCTTC. Its protein is CASSLGVGGYTF.

J is TRBJ1-4 and V is TRBV9, with TRBD1 matching over 7 bases. J lost 7 bases, V lost 4 bases, and 4 bases had no gene match. Germline CDR1 SGDLS, CDR2 YYNGEE. This CDR3 spans 13 amino acids. CDR3 in amino acids: CASSFQGGEKLFF. The CDR3 DNA is TGTGCCAGCAGCTTCCAGGGGGGTGAAAAACTGTTTTTT.

The chain uses TRBV12-5 and TRBJ2-7, with no clear D. The CDR3 has 12 residues. Trimming removed 3 bases from V and 6 bases from J, with 9 bases in between. Germline V gene sequence: CDR1 LGHNT, CDR2 FRNRAP. CDR3 sequence: CASGFNLGEQYF. In nucleotides, the CDR3 is TGTGCTAGTGGTTTTAACCTCGGCGAGCAGTACTTC.

The chain employs TRBV5-1 and TRBJ2-3; 8 bases agree with TRBD2. V lost 6 bases, J lost 0 bases, and 6 bases stayed unmatched. The CDR3 length is 15 residues. Germline V gene lookup returns CDR1 SGHRS and CDR2 YFSETQ. CDR3 loop: CASNELAESTDTQYF. In DNA, the CDR3 is TGCGCCAGCAACGAACTAGCGGAAAGCACAGATACGCAGTATTTT.

This clone is labeled medium-sized. The V and J genes are TRBV5-4 and TRBJ1-6, with D unresolved. Trimming shortened V by 4 bases and J by 8 bases, and 13 bases separated the two germline ends. The germline V gene has CDR1 SGHNT and CDR2 YYREEE (reference sequence). The CDR3 is 14 amino acids. CDR3 sequence (DNA): TGTGCCAGCAGCGTGGGTCAATGGGATTCACCCCTCCACTTT. Protein sequence: CASSVGQWDSPLHF. Full variable domain (outside the CDR3, taken from reference TRBV5-4 and TRBJ1-6): ETGVTQSPTHLIKTRGQQVTLRCSSQSGHNTVSWYQQALGQGPQFIFQYYREEENGRGNFPPRFSGLQFPNYSSELNVNALELDDSALYLCASSVGQWDSPLHFGNGTRLTVT.

This clone has just a few counts. The gene calls are TRBV6-6 and TRBJ1-2; 7 positions agree with TRBD1. The CDR3 runs to 13 residues. Germline CDR1 MNHNY, CDR2 SVGAGI (reference sequence). J was trimmed by 8 bases and V by 5 bases; bases with no gene match: 8. In DNA, the CDR3 is TGTGCCAGCAGTCAAACAGGGGAGCGGGGCTACACCTTC. Translation gives CASSQTGERGYTF.

In this sample, this clone is medium-sized. This sequence joins TRBV4-3 and TRBJ2-1, with 11 bases matching TRBD2. The CDR3 length is 16 residues. From germline, CDR1 is LGHNA and CDR2 YSLEER. The V gene end was trimmed by 3 bases and the J gene end by 5 bases; junction bases not matched to a gene: 6. This CDR3 is CASSQGGLAAHNEQFF. DNA of the CDR3: TGCGCCAGCAGCCAGGGGGGACTAGCGGCACACAATGAGCAGTTCTTC.

This rearrangement joins TRBV10-3 to TRBJ1-6, with D hard to call. Trimming stripped 4 bases from V and 5 bases from J, with 12 bases between. The CDR3 loop spans 15 amino acids. The germline V gene has CDR1 ENHRY and CDR2 SYGVKD. DNA for the CDR3: TGTGCCATCAGTGCCCACTTGAGTCATAATTCACCCCTCCACTTT. Encoded protein: CAISAHLSHNSPLHF.

This clone has a handful of counts. CDR3 sequence (DNA): TGCGCCAGCGGGGGAGCTCTATCCACAGATACGCAGTATTTT. Its translation: CASGGALSTDTQYF. The chain is built from TRBV5-1 and TRBJ2-3; D possibly matches TRBD1 or TRBD2 (5 bases each). The CDR3 length is 14 residues. Trimming removed 7 bases at V and 2 bases at J, with 14 bases between. CDR1 is SGHRS and CDR2 is YFSETQ in the germline V gene. The variable domain in full, completed from reference TRBV5-1 and TRBJ2-3, reads KAGVTQTPRYLIKTRGQQVTLSCSPISGHRSVSWYQQTPGQGLQFLFEYFSETQRNKGNFPGRFSGRQFSNSRSEMNVSTLELGDSALYLCASGGALSTDTQYFGPGTRLTVL.

The chain combines TRBV21-1 with TRBJ1-2; the table names TRBD1, a call not compared with the DNA. TRBV21-1 is designated a pseudogene. The CDR3 totals 17 residues. The CDR3 DNA reads TGTGCCAGCAGCAACGCAAAAGACGGACAGAACCCCTATGGCTACACCTTC. It codes for CASSNAKDGQNPYGYTF.

V is TRBV6-6 and J is TRBJ2-2; TRBD2 aligns across 7 bases. Germline V CDR1 and CDR2: MNHNY, SVGAGI (reference sequence). This CDR3 is built from 15 residues. J gave up 4 bases and V 5 bases, and 7 bases lay outside the gene matches. Here the CDR3 reads CASSRTRPITGELFF. As DNA, the CDR3 is TGTGCCAGCAGTCGGACTAGGCCAATCACCGGGGAGCTGTTTTTT.

The chain is built from TRBV5-1 and TRBJ2-7, with D possibly TRBD2 on 5 matching bases. CDR1 is SGHRS and CDR2 is YFSETQ in the germline V gene. The CDR3 length is 13 residues. Trimming took off 4 bases at V and 7 bases at J, with 15 bases between the two ends. CDR3 sequence (DNA): TGCGCCAGCAGCAGAAACGAGTGGGAGGAGCAGTACTTC. Amino acids: CASSRNEWEEQYF.

The rearrangement joins TRBV6-4 to TRBJ1-2; D is unclear. The CDR3 spans 14 residues. The V gene lost 3 bases and the J gene lost 4 bases, with 12 bases spanning the gap. Germline V gives CDR1 MRHNA, CDR2 SNTAGT. CDR3 DNA: TGTGCCAGCAGTGAAAACACTGGGAGCTATGGCTACACCTTC. This gives the protein CASSENTGSYGYTF.

The V and J genes are TRBV5-1 and TRBJ2-7; perhaps TRBD2 as D (6 bases). Trimming shortened V by 0 bases and J by 2 bases, and 9 bases separated the two germline ends. CDR3 size: 14 residues. Germline V gene sequence: CDR1 SGHRS, CDR2 YFSETQ. In DNA, the CDR3 is TGCGCCAGCAGCTTGGCCGGGGGTCCCTACGAGCAGTACTTC. Translating gives CASSLAGGPYEQYF.

J is TRBJ2-7 and V is TRBV4-1, with 7 bases lining up with TRBD2. The CDR3 totals 15 residues. V lost 1 base, J lost 4 bases, and 7 bases stayed unmatched. Germline loops: CDR1 MGHRA, CDR2 YSYEKL. The CDR3 protein is CASSQAEGGRYEQYF. Here the CDR3 DNA reads TGCGCCAGCAGCCAAGCTGAGGGAGGGAGGTACGAGCAGTACTTC.

The chain links TRBV10-3 to TRBJ2-1, with D perhaps matching TRBD1 (6 bases). Between the trimmed V and J ends, which lost 4 bases and 7 bases, there was a span of 11 bases. Germline V lookup: CDR1 ENHRY, CDR2 SYGVKD. CDR3 length: 13 amino acids. CDR3: CAISVDRLNEQFF. For the CDR3, the DNA is TGTGCCATCAGTGTTGACAGGCTGAATGAGCAGTTCTTC.

This chain uses TRBV5-1 with TRBJ2-3; possibly TRBD2 for D (6 bases). The CDR3 is 16 amino acids. Trimming pared 4 bases from V and 2 bases from J, leaving 17 bases between. Germline lookup yields CDR1 SGHRS and CDR2 YFSETQ. DNA of the CDR3: TGCGCCAGCAGCCGTGCCGGGGGAGAGGTCACAGATACGCAGTATTTT. Translated, it gives CASSRAGGEVTDTQYF.

This CDR3 is CASSLRGTYSLNTEAFF. CDR3 sequence (DNA): TGTGCCAGCAGTTTAAGAGGAACTTATAGCCTGAACACTGAAGCTTTCTTT. V and J are TRBV28 and TRBJ1-1, with unresolved D. Trimming stripped 2 bases from V and 0 bases from J, with 16 bases between. Per the germline V gene, CDR1 is MDHEN and CDR2 is SYDVKM. The CDR3 is 17 residues long. Together with reference TRBV28 and TRBJ1-1, the CDR3 gives the full variable domain: DVKVTQSSRYLVKRTGEKVFLECVQDMDHENMFWYRQDPGLGLRLIYFSYDVKMKEKGDIPEGYSVSREKKERFSLILESASTNQTSMYLCASSLRGTYSLNTEAFFGQGTRLTVV.

This clone appeared a few times. In nucleotides, the CDR3 is TGTGCCAGCAGCTTCCGACAGGGCTTGAGCACCGGGGAGCTGTTTTTT. It specifies CASSFRQGLSTGELFF. The chain couples TRBV7-9 to TRBJ2-2; 7 nucleotides line up with TRBD1. Germline CDR1 SEHNR, CDR2 FQNEAQ (reference sequence). This CDR3 is built from 16 residues. The junction had 8 bases not matched to a gene; V was cut back by 3 bases and J by 4 bases.

The rearrangement links TRBV5-1 to TRBJ1-2; 9 bases match TRBD1. The CDR3 contains 19 residues. Germline CDR1 is SGHRS and CDR2 is YFSETQ. Trimming cost V 0 bases and J 3 bases; bases outside gene matches: 15. CDR3 coding DNA: TGCGCCAGCAGCTTGGGCCTCGGGACAGGGAGGATAGGTCACTATGGCTACACCTTC. Protein: CASSLGLGTGRIGHYGYTF.

The CDR3 is CASSPGPDRVHQPQHF. The CDR3 nucleotides read TGTGCCAGCAGCCCAGGCCCTGACAGGGTCCATCAGCCCCAGCATTTT. The chain combines TRBV5-4 with TRBJ1-5; 7 positions agree with TRBD1. The germline V gene has CDR1 SGHNT and CDR2 YYREEE (reference sequence). The CDR3 is 16 amino acids. V lost 4 bases and J lost 5; bases outside the gene matches: 12.

This rearrangement joins TRBV23-1 to TRBJ2-6; D might be TRBD1 or TRBD2, each matching 5 bases. TRBV23-1 has ORF status, its function being uncertain. The CDR3 spans 19 residues. Trimming removed 0 bases at V and 0 bases at J, with 15 bases between. The CDR3 reads CASSQSGTTLSSGANVLTF. CDR3 nucleotides: TGCGCCAGCAGTCAATCGGGGACGACACTAAGCTCTGGGGCCAACGTCCTGACTTTC.

The chain is built from TRBV6-5 and TRBJ2-7, with D possibly called TRBD1 or TRBD2 (5 bases each). Germline-derived CDR1 and CDR2 are MNHEY and SVGAGI. CDR3 length: 11 residues. V lost 4 bases and J 6 bases, leaving 7 bases between the germline ends. CDR3 DNA: TGTGCCAGCAGTTCTGGGGGCGAGCAGTACTTC. This codes for CASSSGGEQYF.

This clone came up a few times. The rearrangement uses TRBV15 and TRBJ1-2; no firm D call. V lost 3 bases, J lost 5 bases, and 16 bases lay in between. Germline V gene data show CDR1 as LNHNV and CDR2 as YYDKDF (reference sequence). The CDR3 length is 15 residues. In DNA form, the CDR3 reads TGTGCCACCAGCAGGGCTACAGTCGACCCTTATGGCTACACCTTC. It encodes CATSRATVDPYGYTF.